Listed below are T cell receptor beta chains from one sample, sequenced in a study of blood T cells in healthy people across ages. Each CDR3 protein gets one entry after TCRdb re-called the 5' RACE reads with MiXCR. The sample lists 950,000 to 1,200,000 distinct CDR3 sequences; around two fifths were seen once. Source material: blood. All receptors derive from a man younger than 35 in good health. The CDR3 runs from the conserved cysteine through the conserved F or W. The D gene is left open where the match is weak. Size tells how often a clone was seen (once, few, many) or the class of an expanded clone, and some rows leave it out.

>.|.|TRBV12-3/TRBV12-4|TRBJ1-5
CASSLVSYNQPQHF
TGTGCCAGCAGTTTAGTAAGTTACAATCAGCCCCAGCATTTT
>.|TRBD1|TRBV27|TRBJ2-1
CASSRSINRGIDNEQFF
TGTGCCAGCAGTCGGTCGATTAACAGGGGAATCGACAATGAGCAGTTCTTC
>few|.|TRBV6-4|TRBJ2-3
CASSAMTTTDTQYF
TGTGCCAGCAGTGCCATGACAACCACAGATACGCAGTATTTT
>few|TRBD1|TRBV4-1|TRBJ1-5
CASSQDPGTASNQPQHF
TGCGCCAGCAGCCAAGACCCCGGGACAGCAAGCAATCAGCCCCAGCATTTT
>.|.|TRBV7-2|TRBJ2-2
CASSVGWAGELFF
TGTGCCAGCAGCGTAGGATGGGCCGGGGAGCTGTTTTTT
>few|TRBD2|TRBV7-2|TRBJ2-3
CASREGLAGTDTQYF
TGTGCCAGCAGAGAGGGACTAGCGGGAACAGATACGCAGTATTTT
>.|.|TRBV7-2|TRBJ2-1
CASSLRRGLDEQFF
TGTGCCAGCAGCTTAAGGAGAGGGTTGGATGAGCAGTTCTTC
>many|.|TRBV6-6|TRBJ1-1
CASSQSARPEAFF
TGTGCCAGCAGCCAGTCGGCCAGACCTGAAGCTTTCTTT
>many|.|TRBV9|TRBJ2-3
CASSVGGGPSTDTQYF
TGTGCCAGCAGCGTAGGAGGGGGGCCCTCCACAGATACGCAGTATTTT
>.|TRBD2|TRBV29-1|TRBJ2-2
CSVTGLAVGRTGELFF
TGCAGCGTTACGGGACTAGCGGTTGGAAGGACCGGGGAGCTGTTTTTT
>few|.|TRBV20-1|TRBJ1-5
CSASTGVNQPQHF
TGCAGTGCTAGCACGGGGGTCAACCAGCCCCAGCATTTT
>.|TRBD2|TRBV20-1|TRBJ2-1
CSARRLGLAAYNEQFF
TGCAGTGCTAGACGCCTTGGGCTAGCGGCGTACAATGAGCAGTTCTTC
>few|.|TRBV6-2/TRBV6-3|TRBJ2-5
CASGRRGYQETQYF
TGTGCCAGCGGACGTAGGGGGTACCAAGAGACCCAGTACTTC
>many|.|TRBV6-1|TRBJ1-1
CASSEGPWTEAFF
TGTGCCAGCAGTGAGGGCCCCTGGACTGAAGCTTTCTTT
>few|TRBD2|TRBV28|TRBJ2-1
CASSNIAGSSYNEQFF
TGTGCCAGCAGCAATATAGCGGGGAGCTCCTACAATGAGCAGTTCTTC
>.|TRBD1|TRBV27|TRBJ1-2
CASSNRGTLGYGYTF
TGTGCCAGCAGTAACAGGGGTACGCTAGGCTATGGCTACACCTTC
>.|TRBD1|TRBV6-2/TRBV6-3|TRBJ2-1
CASSYGTGSEQFF
TGTGCCAGCAGTTACGGGACAGGGTCTGAGCAGTTCTTC
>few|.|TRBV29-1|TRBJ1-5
CSGAQLNQPQHF
TGCAGCGGAGCCCAACTTAATCAGCCCCAGCATTTT
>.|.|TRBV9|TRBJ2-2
CASSVEAGVNTGELFF
TGTGCCAGCAGCGTAGAAGCAGGGGTTAACACCGGGGAGCTGTTTTTT
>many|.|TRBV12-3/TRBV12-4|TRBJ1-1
CASSLGRGEAFF
TGTGCCAGCAGTTTGGGGAGGGGTGAAGCTTTCTTT
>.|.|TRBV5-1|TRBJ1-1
CASSPSDATEAFF
TGCGCCAGCAGCCCAAGTGACGCCACTGAAGCTTTCTTT
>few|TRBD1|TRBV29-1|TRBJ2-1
CSVGAGTGSYNEQFF
TGCAGCGTTGGAGCCGGGACAGGCTCCTACAATGAGCAGTTCTTC
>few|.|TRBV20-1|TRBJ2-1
CSALNPGGLQSYNEQFF
TGCAGTGCTCTCAACCCCGGGGGCCTCCAATCCTACAATGAGCAGTTCTTC
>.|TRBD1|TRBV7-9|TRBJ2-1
CASNGQGANVYYYNEQFF
TGTGCCAGCAACGGACAGGGGGCGAACGTGTACTACTACAATGAGCAGTTCTTC
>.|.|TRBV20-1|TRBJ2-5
CSARDPQTGFQETQYF
TGCAGTGCTAGAGATCCCCAAACAGGGTTCCAAGAGACCCAGTACTTC
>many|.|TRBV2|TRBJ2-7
CASTGRTYEQYF
TGTGCCAGCACGGGACGGACCTACGAGCAGTACTTC
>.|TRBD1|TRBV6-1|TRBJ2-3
CASSTGTGYGGSDTQYF
TGTGCCAGCAGCACCGGGACAGGGTACGGGGGCTCAGATACGCAGTATTTT
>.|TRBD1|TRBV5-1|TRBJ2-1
CASSLVRDRVYNEQFF
TGCGCCAGCAGCTTGGTCCGGGACAGGGTCTACAATGAGCAGTTCTTC